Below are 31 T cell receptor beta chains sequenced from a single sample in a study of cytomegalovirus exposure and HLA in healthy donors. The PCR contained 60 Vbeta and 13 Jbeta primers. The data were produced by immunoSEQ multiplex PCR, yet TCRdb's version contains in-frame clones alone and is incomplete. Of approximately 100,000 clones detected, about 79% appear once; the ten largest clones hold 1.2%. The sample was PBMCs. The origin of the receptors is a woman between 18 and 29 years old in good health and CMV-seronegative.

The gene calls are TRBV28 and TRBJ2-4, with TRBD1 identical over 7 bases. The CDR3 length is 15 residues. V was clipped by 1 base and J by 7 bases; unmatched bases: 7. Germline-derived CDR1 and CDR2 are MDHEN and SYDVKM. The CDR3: CASSLLPTGTNIQYF. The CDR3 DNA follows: TGTGCCAGCAGTTTATTACCGACAGGGACGAACATTCAGTACTTC.

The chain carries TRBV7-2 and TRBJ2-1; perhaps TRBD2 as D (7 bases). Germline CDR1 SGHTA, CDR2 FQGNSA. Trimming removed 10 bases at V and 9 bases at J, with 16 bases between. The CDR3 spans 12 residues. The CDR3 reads CATRRGGGEQFF. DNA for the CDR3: TGTGCCACCCGGAGGGGGGGAGGTGAGCAGTTCTTC.

CDR3 sequence (DNA): TGTGCCAGCAGGTCCGTCAACAGGGGAGGTGAGCAGTACTTC. Protein product: CASRSVNRGGEQYF. V and J are TRBV5-4 and TRBJ2-7, with D possibly matching TRBD1 (7 bases). The CDR3 spans 14 residues. Trimming pared 5 bases from V and 7 bases from J, leaving 19 bases between. From germline, CDR1 is SGHNT and CDR2 YYREEE (reference sequence).

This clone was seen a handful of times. CDR3 bases: TGTGCCAGCGGTTCCCAACCCACAGGGTTAGAGACCCAGTACTTC. Its protein is CASGSQPTGLETQYF. This chain joins TRBV28 and TRBJ2-5; D might be TRBD1 (6 bases). Trimming removed 8 bases at V and 4 bases at J, with 20 bases between. The CDR3 extends over 15 amino acids. CDR1 is MDHEN and CDR2 is SYDVKM in the germline V gene.

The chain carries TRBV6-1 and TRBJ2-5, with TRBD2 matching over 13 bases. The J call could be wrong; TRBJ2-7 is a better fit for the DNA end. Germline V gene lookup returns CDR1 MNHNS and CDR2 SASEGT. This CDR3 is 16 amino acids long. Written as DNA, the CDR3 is TGTGCCAGCAGTGAACCCGGACTAGCGGGAGAACTCGAGCAGTACTTC. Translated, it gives CASSEPGLAGELEQYF.

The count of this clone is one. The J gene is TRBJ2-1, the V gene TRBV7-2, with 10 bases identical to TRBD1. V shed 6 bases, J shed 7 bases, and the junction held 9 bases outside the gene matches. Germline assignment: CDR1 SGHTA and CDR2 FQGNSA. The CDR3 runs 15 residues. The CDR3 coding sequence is TGTGCCAGCAGTCATGACAGGGGGCGCGCAAATGAGCAGTTCTTC. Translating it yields CASSHDRGRANEQFF. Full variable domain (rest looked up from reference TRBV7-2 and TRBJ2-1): GAGVSQSPSNKVTEKGKDVELRCDPISGHTALYWYRQSLGQGLEFLIYFQGNSAPDKSGLPSDRFSAERTGGSVSTLTIQRTQQEDSAVYLCASSHDRGRANEQFFGPGTRLTVL.

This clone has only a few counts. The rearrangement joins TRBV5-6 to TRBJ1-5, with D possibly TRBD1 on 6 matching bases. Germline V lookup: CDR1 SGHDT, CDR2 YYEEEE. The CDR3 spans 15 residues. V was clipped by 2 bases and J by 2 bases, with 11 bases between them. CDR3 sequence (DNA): TGTGCCAGCAGCTTCCGCAGGGGTGGCAATCAGCCCCAGCATTTT. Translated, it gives CASSFRRGGNQPQHF.

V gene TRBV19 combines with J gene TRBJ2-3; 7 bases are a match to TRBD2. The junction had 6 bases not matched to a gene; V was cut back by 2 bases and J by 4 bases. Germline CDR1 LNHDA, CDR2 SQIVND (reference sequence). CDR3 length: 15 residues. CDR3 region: CASSIRAGVADTQYF. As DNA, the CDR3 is TGTGCCAGTAGTATAAGGGCGGGGGTGGCAGATACGCAGTATTTT.

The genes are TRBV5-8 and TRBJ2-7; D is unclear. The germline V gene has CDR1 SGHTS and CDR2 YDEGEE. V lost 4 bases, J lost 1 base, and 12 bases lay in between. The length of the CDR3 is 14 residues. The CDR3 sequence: CASSRRGRSYEQYF. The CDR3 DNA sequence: TGTGCCAGCAGCCGCCGTGGCAGGTCCTACGAGCAGTACTTC.

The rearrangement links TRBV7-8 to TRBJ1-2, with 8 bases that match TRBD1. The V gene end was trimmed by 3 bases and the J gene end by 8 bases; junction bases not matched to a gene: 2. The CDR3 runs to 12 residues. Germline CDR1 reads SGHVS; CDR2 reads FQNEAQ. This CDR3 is CASSFDRGGYTF. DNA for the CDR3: TGTGCCAGCAGCTTTGACAGGGGCGGCTACACCTTC. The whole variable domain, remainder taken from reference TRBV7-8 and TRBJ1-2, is GAGVSQSPRYKVAKRGQDVALRCDPISGHVSLFWYQQALGQGPEFLTYFQNEAQLDKSGLPSDRFFAERPEGSVSTLKIQRTQQEDSAVYLCASSFDRGGYTFGSGTRLTVV.

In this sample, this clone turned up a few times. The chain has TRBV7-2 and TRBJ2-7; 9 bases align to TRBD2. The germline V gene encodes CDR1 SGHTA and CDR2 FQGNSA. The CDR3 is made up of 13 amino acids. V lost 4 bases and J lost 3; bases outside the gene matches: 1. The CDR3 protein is CASSSRGGYEQYF. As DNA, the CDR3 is TGTGCCAGCAGCTCGCGGGGGGGCTACGAGCAGTACTTC.

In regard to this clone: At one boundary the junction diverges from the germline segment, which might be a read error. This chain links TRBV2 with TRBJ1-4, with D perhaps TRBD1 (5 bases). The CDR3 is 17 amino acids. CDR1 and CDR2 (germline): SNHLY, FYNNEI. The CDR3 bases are TGTGCCAGCAGGGGAACGCGGGATGGGGCAACTAATAAAAAACTGTTTTTT. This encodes CASRGTRDGATNKKLFF.

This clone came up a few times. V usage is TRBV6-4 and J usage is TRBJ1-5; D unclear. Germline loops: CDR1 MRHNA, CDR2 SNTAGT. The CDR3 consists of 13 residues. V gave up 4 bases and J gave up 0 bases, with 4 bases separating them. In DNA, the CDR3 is TGTGCCAGCAGTGTAGATAGCAATCAGCCCCAGCATTTT. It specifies CASSVDSNQPQHF.

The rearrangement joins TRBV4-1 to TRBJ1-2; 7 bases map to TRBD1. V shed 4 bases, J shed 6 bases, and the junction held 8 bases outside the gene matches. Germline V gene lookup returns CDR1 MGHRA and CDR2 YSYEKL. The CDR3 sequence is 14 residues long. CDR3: CASSRYGQADGYTF. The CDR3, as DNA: TGCGCCAGCAGCCGGTACGGACAGGCGGATGGCTACACCTTC.

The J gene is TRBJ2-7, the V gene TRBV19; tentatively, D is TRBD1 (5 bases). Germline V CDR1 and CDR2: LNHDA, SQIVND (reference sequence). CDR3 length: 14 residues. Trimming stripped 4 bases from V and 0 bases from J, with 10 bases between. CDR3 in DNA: TGTGCCAGTAGTACCGACAGTGCCTCCTACGAGCAGTACTTC. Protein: CASSTDSASYEQYF.

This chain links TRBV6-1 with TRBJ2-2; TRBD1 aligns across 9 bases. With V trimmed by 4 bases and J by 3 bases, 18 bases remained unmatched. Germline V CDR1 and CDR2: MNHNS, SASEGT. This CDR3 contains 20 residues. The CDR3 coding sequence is TGTGCCAGCAGTGCATTCCACCGGGACAGGGTTTTACGGTACACCGGGGAGCTGTTTTTT. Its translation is CASSAFHRDRVLRYTGELFF.

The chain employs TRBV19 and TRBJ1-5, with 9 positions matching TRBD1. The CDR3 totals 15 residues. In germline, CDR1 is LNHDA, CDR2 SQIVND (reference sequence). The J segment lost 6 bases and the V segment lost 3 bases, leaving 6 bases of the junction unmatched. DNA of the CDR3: TGTGCCAGTAGTATCCGGACAGGGGATGGTCAGCCCCAGCATTTT. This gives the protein CASSIRTGDGQPQHF.

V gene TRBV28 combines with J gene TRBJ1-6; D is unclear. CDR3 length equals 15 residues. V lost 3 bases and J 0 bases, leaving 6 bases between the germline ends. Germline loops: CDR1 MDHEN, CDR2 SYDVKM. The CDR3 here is CASSFWSSYNSPLHF. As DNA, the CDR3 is TGTGCCAGCAGTTTCTGGAGCTCCTATAATTCACCCCTCCACTTT.

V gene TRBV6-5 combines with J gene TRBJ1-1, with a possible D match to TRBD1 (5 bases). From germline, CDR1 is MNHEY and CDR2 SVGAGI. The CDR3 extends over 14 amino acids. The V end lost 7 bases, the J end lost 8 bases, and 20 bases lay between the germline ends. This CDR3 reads CASKGQGLPEEAFF. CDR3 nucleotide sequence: TGTGCCAGCAAGGGGCAGGGTCTGCCTGAGGAAGCTTTCTTT.

The CDR3 sequence is CASSSPPGLAVQYF. The CDR3 DNA follows: TGTGCCAGCAGCTCACCCCCAGGACTAGCGGTTCAGTACTTC. The chain combines TRBV7-2 with TRBJ2-7, with 10 bases that match TRBD2. Germline lookup yields CDR1 SGHTA and CDR2 FQGNSA. The V and J ends lost 4 bases and 10 bases, in that order; junction bases with no gene match: 10. The CDR3 has 14 residues.

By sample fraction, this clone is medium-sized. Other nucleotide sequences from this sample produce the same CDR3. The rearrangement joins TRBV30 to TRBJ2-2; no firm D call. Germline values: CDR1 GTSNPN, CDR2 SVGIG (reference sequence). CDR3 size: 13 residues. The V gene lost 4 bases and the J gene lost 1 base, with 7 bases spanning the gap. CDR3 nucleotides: TGTGCCTGGAAACTGCAGAACACCGGGGAGCTGTTTTTT. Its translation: CAWKLQNTGELFF.

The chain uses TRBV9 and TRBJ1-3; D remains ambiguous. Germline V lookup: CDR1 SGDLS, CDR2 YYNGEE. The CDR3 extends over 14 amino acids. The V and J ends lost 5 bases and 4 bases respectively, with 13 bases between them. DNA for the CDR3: TGTGCCAGCAGTAACCGAGCGCCAGGAAACACCATATATTTT. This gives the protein CASSNRAPGNTIYF.

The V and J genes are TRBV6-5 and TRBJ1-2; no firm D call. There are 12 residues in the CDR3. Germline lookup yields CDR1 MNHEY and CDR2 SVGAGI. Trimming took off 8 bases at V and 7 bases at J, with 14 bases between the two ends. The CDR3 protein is CASLTGSGGYTF. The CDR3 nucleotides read TGTGCCAGCTTAACTGGGTCGGGTGGCTACACCTTC.

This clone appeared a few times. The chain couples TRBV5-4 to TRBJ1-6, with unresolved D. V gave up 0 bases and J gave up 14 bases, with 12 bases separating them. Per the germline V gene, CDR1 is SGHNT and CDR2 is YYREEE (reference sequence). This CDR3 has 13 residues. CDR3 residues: CASSLEPRESLHF. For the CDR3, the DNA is TGTGCCAGCAGCTTGGAACCACGAGAGTCCCTCCACTTT. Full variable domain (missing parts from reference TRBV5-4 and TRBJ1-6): ETGVTQSPTHLIKTRGQQVTLRCSSQSGHNTVSWYQQALGQGPQFIFQYYREEENGRGNFPPRFSGLQFPNYSSELNVNALELDDSALYLCASSLEPRESLHFGNGTRLTVT.

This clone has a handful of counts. CDR3 protein: CASSSRTSGSGYNEQFF. Written as DNA, the CDR3 is TGTGCCAGCAGCTCCCGGACTAGCGGGAGTGGCTACAATGAGCAGTTCTTC. V usage is TRBV5-4 and J usage is TRBJ2-1, with 13 bases lining up with TRBD2. CDR1 and CDR2 (germline): SGHNT, YYREEE (reference sequence). CDR3 size: 17 residues. The trim removed 3 bases at V and 3 bases at J, leaving 6 bases unmatched.

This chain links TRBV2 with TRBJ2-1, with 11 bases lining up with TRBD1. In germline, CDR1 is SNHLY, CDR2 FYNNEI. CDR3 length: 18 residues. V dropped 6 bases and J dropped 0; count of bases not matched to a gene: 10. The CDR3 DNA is TGTGCCAGCAGGCCAGGACAGGGGGCTCAAGGCTCCTACAATGAGCAGTTCTTC. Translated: CASRPGQGAQGSYNEQFF.

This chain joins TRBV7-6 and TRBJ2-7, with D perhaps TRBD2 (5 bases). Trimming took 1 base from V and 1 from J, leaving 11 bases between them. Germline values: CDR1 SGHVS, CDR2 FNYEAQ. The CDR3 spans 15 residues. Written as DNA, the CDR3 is TGTGCCAGCAGCTTAGATGCCGGGGTTTCCTACGAGCAGTACTTC. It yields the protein CASSLDAGVSYEQYF.

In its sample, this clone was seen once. CDR3 nucleotide sequence: TGTGCCTGGAGTGTTTCACTCACCCAGCCCCAGCATTTT. This translates into CAWSVSLTQPQHF. J is TRBJ1-5 and V is TRBV30; no definite D call. This CDR3 has 13 amino acids. V lost 0 bases and J lost 7, with 10 bases in between. Germline V CDR1 and CDR2: GTSNPN, SVGIG (reference sequence).

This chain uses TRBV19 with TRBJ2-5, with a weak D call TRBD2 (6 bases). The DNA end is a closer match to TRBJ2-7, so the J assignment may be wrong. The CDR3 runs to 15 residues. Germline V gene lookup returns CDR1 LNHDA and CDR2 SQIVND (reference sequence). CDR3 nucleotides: TGTGCCAGTAGTATAGGGAGGGCAGCCTCCTACGAGCAGTACTTC. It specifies CASSIGRAASYEQYF.

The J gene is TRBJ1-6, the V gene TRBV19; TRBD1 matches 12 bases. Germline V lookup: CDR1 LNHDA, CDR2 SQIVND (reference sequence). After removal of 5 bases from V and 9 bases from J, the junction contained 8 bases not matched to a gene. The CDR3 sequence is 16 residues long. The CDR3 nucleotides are TGTGCCAGTAGTCCCTGGGGACAGGGGGCCTTTTCACCCCTCCACTTT. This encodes CASSPWGQGAFSPLHF. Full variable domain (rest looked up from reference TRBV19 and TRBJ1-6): DGGITQSPKYLFRKEGQNVTLSCEQNLNHDAMYWYRQDPGQGLRLIYYSQIVNDFQKGDIAEGYSVSREKKESFPLTVTSAQKNPTAFYLCASSPWGQGAFSPLHFGNGTRLTVT.

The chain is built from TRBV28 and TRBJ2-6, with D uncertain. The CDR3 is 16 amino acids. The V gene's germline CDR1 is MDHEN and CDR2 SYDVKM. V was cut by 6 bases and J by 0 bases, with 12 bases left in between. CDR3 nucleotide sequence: TGTGCCAGCAGCCCCTCGGGTAGCTCTGGGGCCAACGTCCTGACTTTC. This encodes CASSPSGSSGANVLTF.